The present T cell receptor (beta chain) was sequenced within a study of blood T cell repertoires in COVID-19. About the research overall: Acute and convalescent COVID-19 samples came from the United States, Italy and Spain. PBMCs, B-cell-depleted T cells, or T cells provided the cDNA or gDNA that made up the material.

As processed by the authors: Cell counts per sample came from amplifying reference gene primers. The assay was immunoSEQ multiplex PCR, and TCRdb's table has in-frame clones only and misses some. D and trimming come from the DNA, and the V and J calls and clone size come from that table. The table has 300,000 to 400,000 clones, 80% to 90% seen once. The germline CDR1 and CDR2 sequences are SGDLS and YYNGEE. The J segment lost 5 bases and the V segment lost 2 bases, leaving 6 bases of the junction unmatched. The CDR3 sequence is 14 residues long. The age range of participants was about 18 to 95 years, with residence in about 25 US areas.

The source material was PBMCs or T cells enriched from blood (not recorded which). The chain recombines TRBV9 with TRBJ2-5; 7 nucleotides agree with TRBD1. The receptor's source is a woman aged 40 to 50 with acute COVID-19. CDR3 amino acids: CASSVRDRVETQYF. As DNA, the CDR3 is TGTGCCAGCAGCGTCAGAGACAGGGTTGAGACCCAGTACTTC.